This T cell receptor beta chain was found in a study of blood T cell repertoires in COVID-19. Clones were sequenced by immunoSEQ multiplex PCR, and TCRdb holds only the in-frame ones, with some missing. This table has about 55,000 clones, 90% appearing once. This clone turned up a few times. The junction had 5 bases not matched to a gene; V was cut back by 4 bases and J by 3 bases. The CDR3 length is 14 residues. Germline lookup yields CDR1 SGHNT and CDR2 YYREEE (reference sequence). The TCR was taken from a human donor with active COVID-19. The donor label of this sample is uncertain. The gene calls are TRBV5-4 and TRBJ1-2; 8 positions match TRBD1. The specimen sequenced was peripheral blood. The CDR3 protein is CASSQTGVDYGYTF. The CDR3 DNA follows: TGTGCCAGCAGCCAGACAGGGGTGGACTATGGCTACACCTTC.